This TCR beta chain was sequenced in a study of post-analysis software for immune sequencing data. TCR beta cDNA libraries had unique molecular identifiers. Each CDR3 protein gets one entry after TCRdb re-called the PCR reads with MiXCR. This table holds about 460,000 distinct CDR3 sequences, roughly 45% found once. This clonotype showed up just a few times. The receptor comes from a girl aged 10 to 17 with multiple sclerosis. The source material was blood.

CDR3 sequence: CASSPGGRMRYEQYF. The CDR3 DNA reads as TGTGCCAGCAGCCCGGGGGGGAGGATGCGGTACGAGCAGTACTTC. The rearrangement joins TRBV6-5 to TRBJ2-7, with TRBD2 matching over 8 bases. The CDR3 extends over 15 amino acids. CDR1 and CDR2 (germline): MNHEY, SVGAGI. V was clipped by 6 bases and J by 4 bases; unmatched bases: 11.